This is a list of T cell receptor beta chains from one sample in a study of cytomegalovirus exposure and HLA in healthy donors. The protocol was immunoSEQ multiplex PCR, while the TCRdb copy is restricted to in-frame clones and leaves out a portion. The data contain 200,000 to 250,000 clones, 82% of them singletons. The sequencing sample was made of PBMCs. These receptors came from a woman aged 40 to 50 in good health and CMV-seropositive. Each CDR3 is given with its conserved first and last residue. The order of the fields is clone size, D gene, J gene, V gene, CDR3 protein. The D gene is left open where the match is weak. Clone size is shown for a subset of rows, as once, few, many or a class of expanded clone.

.,.,TRBJ2-2,TRBV7-2,CASSLVWGPGNGELFF
.,TRBD1,TRBJ1-5,TRBV11-2,CASSESGGYWPQHF
.,.,TRBJ2-5,TRBV27,CASSLRAYVQTQYF
.,.,TRBJ1-2,TRBV5-6,CASSLDRRDGYTF
.,TRBD1,TRBJ1-2,TRBV30,CAWSDPGQGAYGYTF
.,.,TRBJ1-1,TRBV9,CASSPGRGRTEAFF
.,.,TRBJ1-5,TRBV5-8,CASSFRNQPQHF
.,.,TRBJ2-1,TRBV28,CASSLYSRAVEQFF
.,TRBD1,TRBJ1-4,TRBV6-5,CASRPGQGDEKLFF
.,TRBD2,TRBJ2-1,TRBV6-1,CASSGLAAWDNEQFF
.,.,TRBJ2-2,TRBV11-3,CASSWGEAGGELFF
once,TRBD1,TRBJ2-3,TRBV27,CASTSYRGLNTDTQYF
few,TRBD1,TRBJ1-1,TRBV6-1,CASSNQGQGSTEAFF
.,.,TRBJ2-2,TRBV14,CASSQAAGLTGELFF
.,.,TRBJ2-2,TRBV6-6,CASRKGQSNTGELFF
once,.,TRBJ2-7,TRBV4-1,CASSPGQFNLYEQYF
.,.,TRBJ1-6,TRBV7-2,CASSLESSYNSPLHF
.,.,TRBJ2-7,TRBV5-1,CASSLWGRETCSDEQYF